These 26 T cell receptor beta chains originate from one sample sequenced in a study of blood T cells in healthy people across ages. The second PCR ran about 6 to 12 cycles with a sample-barcoded 5' primer and J-beta primers. TCRdb itself ran the 5' RACE reads through MiXCR, one entry per CDR3 protein. The table includes roughly 1,700,000 distinct CDR3 sequences, approximately 30% detected once. Sequencing used blood. The origin of the receptors is a woman aged 30 to 39 in good health.

The V gene is TRBV29-1, the J gene TRBJ2-1; TRBD2 agrees at 12 bases. Germline V gene data show CDR1 as SQVTM and CDR2 as ANQGSEA. The CDR3 consists of 15 residues. The V segment lost 4 bases and the J segment 7 bases; nucleotides outside the gene matches: 8. CDR3 region: CSVGRLAGVNNEQFF. DNA for the CDR3: TGCAGCGTTGGACGACTAGCGGGGGTAAATAATGAGCAGTTCTTC.

Turning to this clonotype: This may come from a read error, since a much larger clone is one base off. The chain is built from TRBV12-3 or TRBV12-4 and TRBJ1-4, with unresolved D. The CDR3 has 13 residues. The CDR3 region has the DNA TGTGCCAGTAGCAGTACAACTAATGAAAAACGGTTTTTT. Protein sequence: CASSSTTNEKRFF.

In this sample, this clonotype turned up a few times. This CDR3 reads CASSQARFNSPLHF. CDR3 DNA: TGTGCCAGCAGCCAAGCCCGTTTCAATTCACCCCTCCACTTT. The V call is TRBV3-1, the J call TRBJ1-6; D remains unclear. The CDR3 runs to 14 residues. Germline loops: CDR1 LGHDT, CDR2 YNNKEL (reference sequence). The ends were cut back, 1 base at V and 7 bases at J, with 8 bases in the middle.

The chain is built from TRBV11-2 and TRBJ2-1; a possible D gene is TRBD2 (6 bases). Germline V gene sequence: CDR1 SGHAT, CDR2 FQNNGV. The CDR3 is made up of 16 amino acids. Trimming left V 3 bases short and J 8 bases short, with 20 bases between. CDR3 in amino acids: CASSLAGRWGVDEQFF. CDR3 nucleotide sequence: TGTGCCAGCAGCTTGGCTGGGAGGTGGGGGGTGGATGAGCAGTTCTTC. The complete variable domain, with remaining parts taken from reference TRBV11-2 and TRBJ2-1, reads EAGVAQSPRYKIIEKRQSVAFWCNPISGHATLYWYQQILGQGPKLLIQFQNNGVVDDSQLPKDRFSAERLKGVDSTLKIQPAKLEDSAVYLCASSLAGRWGVDEQFFGPGTRLTVL.

The rearrangement links TRBV7-2 to TRBJ1-1; possible D gene TRBD1, 5 bases. Trimming took off 6 bases at V and 0 bases at J, with 17 bases between the two ends. CDR3 length equals 16 residues. Germline V lookup: CDR1 SGHTA, CDR2 FQGNSA. The CDR3 loop reads CASRSTGGTLNTEAFF. The CDR3 bases are TGTGCCAGCAGATCTACCGGGGGGACCTTGAACACTGAAGCTTTCTTT.

This chain connects TRBV20-1 to TRBJ1-1, with a weak D call TRBD1 (6 bases). V lost 6 bases, J lost 1 base, and 12 bases lay in between. Per germline, CDR1 DFQATT and CDR2 SNEGSKA (reference sequence). This CDR3 contains 13 residues. CDR3 region: CSAPRGANTEAFF. CDR3 DNA: TGCAGTGCCCCGAGGGGGGCGAACACTGAAGCTTTCTTT.

The chain joins TRBV7-6 to TRBJ2-1; TRBD2 might be the D (5 bases). Trimming took 5 bases from V and 4 from J, leaving 12 bases between them. Germline-derived CDR1 and CDR2 are SGHVS and FNYEAQ. The CDR3 sequence is 14 residues long. CDR3 region: CASSPLGIYNEQFF. Here the CDR3 DNA reads TGTGCCAGCAGCCCCCTCGGGATTTACAATGAGCAGTTCTTC. The full variable domain, its missing parts supplied by reference TRBV7-6 and TRBJ2-1, is GAGVSQSPRYKVTKRGQDVALRCDPISGHVSLYWYRQALGQGPEFLTYFNYEAQQDKSGLPNDRFSAERPEGSISTLTIQRTEQRDSAMYRCASSPLGIYNEQFFGPGTRLTVL.

This clonotype was detected a few times. The J gene is TRBJ2-2, the V gene TRBV18, with a tentative D call TRBD2 (5 bases). Trimming left V 3 bases short and J 0 bases short, with 8 bases between. Germline V gives CDR1 KGHSH, CDR2 LQKENI. The CDR3 has 15 amino acids. CDR3 protein: CASSPLGANTGELFF. CDR3 bases: TGTGCCAGCTCACCGCTGGGAGCGAACACCGGGGAGCTGTTTTTT.

This clonotype was counted at least ten times. The V gene is TRBV5-1, the J gene TRBJ2-1; D perhaps matches TRBD2 (7 bases). Germline lookup yields CDR1 SGHRS and CDR2 YFSETQ. Trimming took 3 bases from V and 7 from J, leaving 17 bases between them. CDR3 length: 15 amino acids. CDR3 coding DNA: TGCGCCAGCAGCTGGATGGGGCGGGGGCAAAATGAGCAGTTCTTC. This translates into CASSWMGRGQNEQFF.

CDR3 nucleotide sequence: TGTGCCAGCACCACCAGGGGAGGGGGGTATGCCTACGAGCAGTACTTC. Residues: CASTTRGGGYAYEQYF. The chain joins TRBV28 to TRBJ2-7; a possible D gene is TRBD2 (7 bases). The CDR3 extends over 16 amino acids. V was trimmed by 7 bases and J by 2 bases, leaving 21 bases between them. Germline V gene lookup returns CDR1 MDHEN and CDR2 SYDVKM.

V is TRBV29-1 and J is TRBJ1-2, with a possible D match to TRBD1 (5 bases). Between the trimmed V and J ends, which lost 2 bases and 8 bases, there was a span of 21 bases. CDR3 length: 15 amino acids. Germline assignment: CDR1 SQVTM and CDR2 ANQGSEA. Here the CDR3 DNA reads TGCAGCGTTGAAACGGGGACCTCGGGCTTCGGGGGCTACACCTTC. This codes for CSVETGTSGFGGYTF. The variable domain in full, completed from reference TRBV29-1 and TRBJ1-2, reads SAVISQKPSRDICQRGTSLTIQCQVDSQVTMMFWYRQQPGQSLTLIATANQGSEATYESGFVIDKFPISRPNLTFSTLTVSNMSPEDSSIYLCSVETGTSGFGGYTFGSGTRLTVV.

This clonotype was found many times. The chain is built from TRBV5-1 and TRBJ2-1; 7 nucleotides agree with TRBD2. The CDR3 loop spans 13 amino acids. With V trimmed by 2 bases and J by 9 bases, 5 bases remained unmatched. CDR1 and CDR2 (germline): SGHRS, YFSETQ. CDR3 bases: TGCGCCAGCAGCTTTGTTGGGGGGGGTGAGCAGTTCTTC. This translates into CASSFVGGGEQFF.

This chain links TRBV7-9 with TRBJ1-2, with 11 bases that match TRBD1. V lost 8 bases and J lost 5; bases outside the gene matches: 13. The CDR3 extends over 16 amino acids. Germline CDR1 reads SEHNR; CDR2 reads FQNEAQ (reference sequence). The CDR3 region is CASAPPGTGGGYGYTF. As DNA, the CDR3 is TGTGCCAGCGCCCCCCCAGGGACAGGGGGTGGTTATGGCTACACCTTC.

Remarks on this clonotype: The germline gene is not matched at one end of the junction; a read error may be the cause. The V and J genes are TRBV5-1 and TRBJ2-1; 11 bases line up with TRBD2. This CDR3 is 16 amino acids long. Germline lookup yields CDR1 SGHRS and CDR2 YFSETQ. For the CDR3, the DNA is TGCGCCAGCAGCTTTCCTTCTAGCGGGGGGCCGGGTGAGCAGGTCTTC. Its protein product is CASSFPSSGGPGEQVF.

The J gene is TRBJ2-4, the V gene TRBV20-1; 10 nucleotides align to TRBD2. CDR1 and CDR2 (germline): DFQATT, SNEGSKA (reference sequence). The CDR3 loop spans 15 amino acids. The V segment lost 3 bases and the J segment 9 bases; nucleotides outside the gene matches: 11. The CDR3 loop reads CSASPPSGGASIQYF. In DNA form, the CDR3 reads TGCAGTGCTAGCCCGCCCAGCGGGGGGGCTAGCATTCAGTACTTC.

This clonotype was detected a few times. The chain combines TRBV6-1 with TRBJ1-2; tentative D call: TRBD1 (6 bases). CDR1 and CDR2 (germline): MNHNS, SASEGT. This CDR3 contains 15 residues. Trimming took off 5 bases at V and 0 bases at J, with 13 bases between the two ends. Here the CDR3 DNA reads TGTGCCAGCAGTCCGGACAGCGAAGCTAACTATGGCTACACCTTC. Its translation is CASSPDSEANYGYTF.

This clonotype occurred many times. The chain joins TRBV20-1 to TRBJ2-3; D is possibly TRBD2 (7 bases). The CDR3 is 15 amino acids. V was trimmed by 6 bases and J by 3 bases, leaving 19 bases between them. Germline V gene sequence: CDR1 DFQATT, CDR2 SNEGSKA (reference sequence). CDR3 in amino acids: CSAPPGAGATDTQYF. In DNA form, the CDR3 reads TGCAGTGCCCCCCCGGGGGCGGGAGCGACAGATACGCAGTATTTT.

This clonotype was counted a few times. The chain employs TRBV20-1 and TRBJ2-2; D is undetermined. This CDR3 is 15 amino acids long. Germline V gene sequence: CDR1 DFQATT, CDR2 SNEGSKA (reference sequence). V lost 0 bases and J lost 4, with 12 bases in between. The CDR3 nucleotides are TGCAGTGCTAGAGATGGGATCGGTCTCACCGGGGAGCTGTTTTTT. It encodes CSARDGIGLTGELFF.

As to this clonotype: One base away lies a much larger clone, so this may be a sequencing read error. V gene TRBV5-1 combines with J gene TRBJ2-7; possibly TRBD1 for D (5 bases). CDR1 and CDR2 from the germline V gene are SGHRS and YFSETQ. CDR3 length equals 14 residues. The DNA of the CDR3 is TGCGGCAGCAGCTTGCCAGGGTCTGCCTACGAGCAGTACTTC. Residues: CGSSLPGSAYEQYF. Full variable domain (outside the CDR3, taken from reference TRBV5-1 and TRBJ2-7): KAGVTQTPRYLIKTRGQQVTLSCSPISGHRSVSWYQQTPGQGLQFLFEYFSETQRNKGNFPGRFSGRQFSNSRSEMNVSTLELGDSALYLCGSSLPGSAYEQYFGPGTRLTVT.

This clonotype has a count of ten or more. DNA of the CDR3: TGTGCCAGCAGTTTCCAATACGGGACTAATGAAAAACTGTTTTTT. Residues: CASSFQYGTNEKLFF. The chain has TRBV27 and TRBJ1-4; D gene uncertain. This CDR3 is 15 amino acids long. The V end lost 3 bases, the J end lost 2 bases, and 10 bases lay between the germline ends. Germline assignment: CDR1 MNHEY and CDR2 SMNVEV (reference sequence).

The V call is TRBV9, the J call TRBJ2-1; a possible D gene is TRBD1 (7 bases). CDR1 is SGDLS, CDR2 YYNGEE, per germline. The CDR3 spans 15 residues. The V gene lost 3 bases and the J gene lost 4 bases, with 14 bases spanning the gap. DNA of the CDR3: TGTGCCAGCAGCGCAGGGGGGCCTGAATACAATGAGCAGTTCTTC. Protein sequence: CASSAGGPEYNEQFF.

J is TRBJ1-1 and V is TRBV6-1, with D tentatively TRBD1 (5 bases). Looked up from germline, CDR1 is MNHNS and CDR2 is SASEGT. The length of the CDR3 is 16 residues. Trimming took 5 bases from V and 0 from J, leaving 16 bases between them. The CDR3 spells CASSKGGTYMNTEAFF. DNA of the CDR3: TGTGCCAGCAGTAAAGGAGGGACTTACATGAACACTGAAGCTTTCTTT.

Only a few counts were recorded for this clonotype. The chain employs TRBV10-3 and TRBJ1-2; TRBD1 agrees at 7 bases. Germline values: CDR1 ENHRY, CDR2 SYGVKD. V lost 4 bases, J lost 5 bases, and 4 bases stayed unmatched. The CDR3 totals 13 residues. CDR3 protein: CAISADRVYGYTF. The CDR3 DNA reads TGTGCCATCAGTGCAGACAGGGTTTATGGCTACACCTTC.

This clonotype was observed a handful of times. This chain links TRBV5-1 with TRBJ2-3; D tentatively reads TRBD1 or TRBD2 (5 bases each). Trimming cost V 8 bases and J 5 bases, with 18 bases left between them. The length of the CDR3 is 14 residues. CDR1 is SGHRS, CDR2 YFSETQ, per germline. The CDR3 sequence: CASEPGTRGDTQYF. DNA of the CDR3: TGCGCCAGTGAACCCGGGACCCGGGGAGATACGCAGTATTTT.

The V and J genes are TRBV30 and TRBJ1-2; D is possibly TRBD1 (5 bases). Trimming cost V 7 bases and J 8 bases, with 14 bases left between them. The CDR3 totals 11 residues. The germline CDR1 and CDR2 sequences are GTSNPN and SVGIG (reference sequence). For the CDR3, the DNA is TGTGCCTTCACGGGGGGATACGGCTACACCTTC. Translation gives CAFTGGYGYTF.

The chain links TRBV28 to TRBJ1-5, with D hard to call. CDR1 is MDHEN, CDR2 SYDVKM, per germline. The ends were cut back, 6 bases at V and 0 bases at J, with 6 bases in the middle. CDR3 length equals 13 residues. The CDR3 DNA is TGTGCCAGCAGGCGACTTAGCAATCAGCCCCAGCATTTT. Translating gives CASRRLSNQPQHF.